These 26 T cell receptor beta chains originate from one sample sequenced in a study of lymphopenia after photon versus proton radiotherapy. Generated by immunoSEQ multiplex PCR, the TCRdb table keeps only in-frame clones and is missing some. The repertoire includes more than 20,000 clones, approximately 88% of them detected once, and about 23% sits in the top ten. The specimen comprised peripheral blood, sampled from a patient treated with photon-based radiotherapy. These TCRs come from a middle-aged man with gastric cancer.

This clone was detected once. CDR3 sequence reads: CASSSVEGAGNTIYF. DNA for the CDR3: TGTGCCAGCAGTTCCGTGGAGGGGGCTGGAAACACCATATATTTT. The V call is TRBV6-5, the J call TRBJ1-3; D is possibly TRBD1 (6 bases). CDR1 is MNHEY, CDR2 SVGAGI, per germline. Trimming stripped 4 bases from V and 2 bases from J, with 12 bases between. The CDR3 is 15 residues long.

V and J are TRBV12-5 and TRBJ1-2; D ambiguous. This CDR3 is built from 14 residues. Germline V gene sequence: CDR1 LGHNT, CDR2 FRNRAP. Trimming took off 4 bases at V and 8 bases at J, with 17 bases between the two ends. CDR3 coding DNA: TGTGCTAGTGGTTACCAGTTTGGGGTGGGAGGCTACACCTTC. The encoded protein is CASGYQFGVGGYTF.

This chain connects TRBV30 to TRBJ2-3, with 7 bases aligning to TRBD1. Germline V gene lookup returns CDR1 GTSNPN and CDR2 SVGIG (reference sequence). The CDR3 consists of 15 residues. Unmatched junction bases numbered 7, after V lost 3 bases and J lost 1 base. The CDR3 region has the DNA TGTGCCTGGAGCCTGACAGGGAGTGGCACAGATACGCAGTATTTT. The encoded protein is CAWSLTGSGTDTQYF.

This chain links TRBV7-6 with TRBJ2-7, with D unclear. The ends were cut back, 2 bases at V and 5 bases at J, with 10 bases in the middle. Germline V CDR1 and CDR2: SGHVS, FNYEAQ. The CDR3 extends over 13 amino acids. CDR3 in DNA: TGTGCCAGCAGCTTACAGGTCCGGGACGAGCAGTACTTC. Translation gives CASSLQVRDEQYF.

This clone showed up just once. V is TRBV4-2 and J is TRBJ1-6, with 8 nucleotides matching TRBD1. This CDR3 comprises 15 residues. With V trimmed by 4 bases and J by 10 bases, 9 bases remained unmatched. CDR1 LGHNA and CDR2 YNFKEQ come from the germline V gene. CDR3: CASSLMTTGESPLHF. The CDR3 DNA follows: TGTGCCAGCAGCCTGATGACGACAGGGGAATCACCCCTCCACTTT.

DNA of the CDR3: TGCAGCGCGAGGGAGGGGTATAATTCACCCCTCCACTTT. The encoded protein is CSAREGYNSPLHF. The chain uses TRBV29-1 and TRBJ1-6; weak D call: TRBD1 (5 bases). The germline V gene encodes CDR1 SQVTM and CDR2 ANQGSEA. With 7 bases removed from V and 4 bases from J, the gap between germline ends came to 11 bases. The CDR3 is 13 amino acids. Variable domain in full (rest from reference TRBV29-1 and TRBJ1-6): SAVISQKPSRDICQRGTSLTIQCQVDSQVTMMFWYRQQPGQSLTLIATANQGSEATYESGFVIDKFPISRPNLTFSTLTVSNMSPEDSSIYLCSAREGYNSPLHFGNGTRLTVT.

The chain has TRBV6-6 and TRBJ2-3, with D perhaps matching TRBD1 or TRBD2 (6 bases each). The CDR3 covers 15 residues. The V gene lost 8 bases and the J gene lost 3 bases, with 18 bases spanning the gap. Germline CDR1 and CDR2: MNHNY and SVGAGI (reference sequence). The CDR3 is CASRPSGGGTDTQYF. The DNA of the CDR3 is TGTGCCAGCCGTCCATCCGGGGGCGGGACAGATACGCAGTATTTT.

J is TRBJ2-1 and V is TRBV6-1; TRBD2 might be the D (5 bases). The germline V gene has CDR1 MNHNS and CDR2 SASEGT. CDR3 length equals 15 residues. V gave up 3 bases and J gave up 0 bases, with 9 bases separating them. For the CDR3, the DNA is TGTGCCAGCAGTGAGGACTGGAGCTCCTACAATGAGCAGTTCTTC. Translation: CASSEDWSSYNEQFF.

The chain is built from TRBV7-8 and TRBJ1-2; D gene uncertain. This CDR3 contains 14 residues. Trimming cost V 1 base and J 6 bases, with 12 bases left between them. Germline V gene sequence: CDR1 SGHVS, CDR2 FQNEAQ. The CDR3 here is CASSLGVGTDGYTF. The DNA of the CDR3 is TGTGCCAGCAGCTTAGGTGTGGGCACGGATGGCTACACCTTC.

The chain has TRBV4-2 and TRBJ1-3, with D perhaps TRBD1 (5 bases). CDR1 and CDR2 from the germline V gene are LGHNA and YNFKEQ. CDR3 length: 13 amino acids. The V end was cut by 8 bases, the J end by 2 bases, with 10 bases between. CDR3 bases: TGTGCCAGCCGCGGGACCCCTGGAAACACCATATATTTT. As protein: CASRGTPGNTIYF.

The CDR3 loop reads CASSRTSGTYEQYF. The CDR3 region has the DNA TGTGCCAGTAGCCGGACTAGCGGAACCTACGAGCAGTACTTC. V is TRBV19 and J is TRBJ2-7; TRBD2 matches at 10 bases. Germline V lookup: CDR1 LNHDA, CDR2 SQIVND (reference sequence). This CDR3 is 14 amino acids long. After removal of 6 bases from V and 2 bases from J, the junction contained 4 bases not matched to a gene.

This chain uses TRBV4-1 with TRBJ1-2, with 9 bases identical to TRBD1. The CDR3 totals 15 residues. V was pared by 3 bases and J by 10 bases, with 12 bases of the junction left unmatched. Germline V CDR1 and CDR2: MGHRA, YSYEKL. DNA for the CDR3: TGCGCCAGCAGCCATCCCACAGGGGGCGCTTACAACTACACCTTC. Its protein product is CASSHPTGGAYNYTF.

V usage is TRBV2 and J usage is TRBJ2-1; 12 bases align to TRBD2. The CDR3 covers 14 residues. The germline V gene has CDR1 SNHLY and CDR2 FYNNEI. The ends lost 7 bases at V and 6 bases at J; junction bases unmatched: 4. The CDR3 protein is CASTLAGGLNEQFF. CDR3 sequence (DNA): TGTGCCAGCACCCTAGCGGGGGGGCTCAATGAGCAGTTCTTC.

The V and J genes are TRBV4-2 and TRBJ1-3; perhaps TRBD1 as D (5 bases). From germline, CDR1 is LGHNA and CDR2 YNFKEQ. The CDR3 runs to 16 residues. V gave up 2 bases and J gave up 2 bases, with 13 bases separating them. Here the CDR3 reads CASSQQAAGTGNTIYF. Written as DNA, the CDR3 is TGTGCCAGCAGCCAACAAGCGGCAGGGACTGGAAACACCATATATTTT.

This chain connects TRBV27 to TRBJ1-1, with TRBD1 matching 9 bases. V was pared by 5 bases and J by 2 bases, with 3 bases of the junction left unmatched. The germline V gene encodes CDR1 MNHEY and CDR2 SMNVEV (reference sequence). This CDR3 contains 14 residues. CDR3 sequence (DNA): TGTGCCAGCAGTCCGGACAGGGGTAACACTGAAGCTTTCTTT. Translation: CASSPDRGNTEAFF.

In nucleotides, the CDR3 is TGTGCCAGCAGCTTAGAACCGGGCGGGAATGAAAAACTGTTTTTT. Translating gives CASSLEPGGNEKLFF. The chain combines TRBV11-1 with TRBJ1-4; D is ambiguous. Trimming left V 1 base short and J 5 bases short, with 11 bases between. CDR3 size: 15 residues. Looked up from germline, CDR1 is SGHAT and CDR2 is FQDESV (reference sequence).

Here the CDR3 reads CASSLVGIDEQFF. In DNA form, the CDR3 reads TGTGCCAGCAGTTTAGTCGGGATCGATGAGCAGTTCTTC. The chain recombines TRBV27 with TRBJ2-1, with D tentatively TRBD2 (5 bases). Trimming pared 2 bases from V and 8 bases from J, leaving 10 bases between. The CDR3 has 13 amino acids. Looked up from germline, CDR1 is MNHEY and CDR2 is SMNVEV (reference sequence).

This clone is a singleton in its sample. The chain combines TRBV6-5 with TRBJ1-6; D might be TRBD1 (5 bases). The germline V gene encodes CDR1 MNHEY and CDR2 SVGAGI. The ends were cut back, 7 bases at V and 9 bases at J, with 13 bases in the middle. The length of the CDR3 is 13 residues. The chain's CDR3 is CASTPGGFSPLHF. The CDR3, as DNA: TGTGCCAGCACTCCCGGGGGGTTTTCACCCCTCCACTTT.

The count of this clone is one. The chain has TRBV7-2 and TRBJ1-3; D is undetermined. This CDR3 has 17 residues. Trimming removed 1 base from V and 1 base from J, with 14 bases in between. Germline values: CDR1 SGHTA, CDR2 FQGNSA. The CDR3 DNA follows: TGTGCCAGCAGCTTAGGACGAACTAAGCTTTCTGGAAACACCATATATTTT. This translates into CASSLGRTKLSGNTIYF.

V usage is TRBV7-6 and J usage is TRBJ1-1, with D possibly matching TRBD1 (6 bases). This CDR3 has 14 residues. Germline V CDR1 and CDR2: SGHVS, FNYEAQ. The germline V and J ends were trimmed by 5 bases and 3 bases, with 13 bases remaining between them. CDR3 sequence: CASSPRGADTEAFF. The DNA for the CDR3 is TGTGCCAGCAGCCCGAGGGGGGCTGACACTGAAGCTTTCTTT.

CDR3 residues: CASSLDSQWGGSSYEQYF. Written as DNA, the CDR3 is TGTGCCAGCAGCTTAGACTCTCAGTGGGGCGGGAGCTCCTACGAGCAGTACTTC. V is TRBV7-2 and J is TRBJ2-7; TRBD2 aligns across 7 bases. Looked up from germline, CDR1 is SGHTA and CDR2 is FQGNSA. CDR3 length: 18 residues. The J segment lost 0 bases and the V segment lost 1 base, leaving 12 bases of the junction unmatched.

This clone appeared once. The chain has TRBV7-8 and TRBJ2-1, with D possibly matching TRBD2 (6 bases). CDR1 and CDR2 (germline): SGHVS, FQNEAQ. This CDR3 is built from 15 residues. V lost 7 bases to trimming and J lost 6 bases, with 19 bases between them. DNA of the CDR3: TGTGCCAGCACCCCCCCGGGACTCCAACTCAATGAGCAGTTCTTC. This gives the protein CASTPPGLQLNEQFF.

This chain uses TRBV19 with TRBJ1-5; 7 nucleotides agree with TRBD1. The trim removed 7 bases at V and 3 bases at J, leaving 6 bases unmatched. The germline CDR1 and CDR2 sequences are LNHDA and SQIVND (reference sequence). The CDR3 runs 14 residues. The DNA of the CDR3 is TGTGCCAGTACAAGGACAGGCTCCAATCAGCCCCAGCATTTT. It specifies CASTRTGSNQPQHF.

The V gene is TRBV30, the J gene TRBJ2-7; D gene ambiguous. Germline V gene data show CDR1 as GTSNPN and CDR2 as SVGIG (reference sequence). This CDR3 has 12 residues. Trimming stripped 0 bases from V and 0 bases from J, with 3 bases between. CDR3 sequence reads: CAWSVSSYEQYF. In DNA form, the CDR3 reads TGTGCCTGGAGTGTAAGCTCCTACGAGCAGTACTTC. Looking up the rest from reference TRBV30 and TRBJ2-7 gives the full variable domain: SQTIHQWPATLVQPVGSPLSLECTVEGTSNPNLYWYRQAAGRGLQLLFYSVGIGQISSEVPQNLSASRPQDRQFILSSKKLLLSDSGFYLCAWSVSSYEQYFGPGTRLTVT.

This clone was found a few times. The CDR3 sequence is CASSQEGSGHQPQHF. The CDR3 nucleotides read TGCGCCAGCAGCCAAGAGGGGTCCGGACATCAGCCCCAGCATTTT. This rearrangement joins TRBV4-3 to TRBJ1-5; D not certain. This CDR3 contains 15 residues. Germline values: CDR1 LGHNA, CDR2 YSLEER. V lost 0 bases, J lost 5 bases, and 11 bases lay in between.

The rearrangement uses TRBV7-2 and TRBJ2-3; D gene unclear. CDR1 SGHTA and CDR2 FQGNSA come from the germline V gene. The V end lost 1 base, the J end lost 6 bases, and 8 bases lay between the germline ends. This CDR3 contains 13 residues. For the CDR3, the DNA is TGTGCCAGCAGCTTAGACCAACGGGATACGCAGTATTTT. This gives the protein CASSLDQRDTQYF.